The rows below give T cell receptor beta chains drawn from one sample of a study of blood T cell repertoires in COVID-19. TCRdb's table, derived via immunoSEQ multiplex PCR, lists solely in-frame clones and lacks some. Of 30,000 to 45,000 clones listed, roughly 78% are singletons. What was sequenced was peripheral blood. The receptors were gathered from a man between 60 and 75 years old with acute or convalescent COVID-19. The CDR3 runs from the conserved cysteine through the conserved F or W.

V,J,CDR3
TRBV6-5,TRBJ1-2,CASSYVQGAYGYTF
TRBV5-1,TRBJ2-1,CASSLFSGRVEQFF
TRBV30,TRBJ1-1,CAWSGDEGAFTEAFF
TRBV3-1/TRBV3-2,TRBJ1-5,CASSQAGGFNQPQHF
TRBV12-1,TRBJ1-5,CASSFAGPPGQGYGQPQHF
TRBV7-2,TRBJ1-5,CASSLSDRGAVSNQPQHF
TRBV6-5,TRBJ1-5,CASTTAYSNQPQHF
TRBV7-2,TRBJ1-4,CASSINPGGNEKLFF
TRBV10-2,TRBJ2-7,CASSEGRNYEQYF
TRBV7-8,TRBJ2-7,CASSQGLIYEQYF
TRBV11-2,TRBJ2-7,CASSLDGRDWVYEQYF
TRBV25-1,TRBJ1-3,CASSGTGGSGNTIYF
TRBV11-3,TRBJ2-2,CASSSRQLLANTGELFF
TRBV5-4,TRBJ1-6,CASSQTGGNSPLHF
TRBV4-3,TRBJ2-7,CASSRGPPGNEQYF